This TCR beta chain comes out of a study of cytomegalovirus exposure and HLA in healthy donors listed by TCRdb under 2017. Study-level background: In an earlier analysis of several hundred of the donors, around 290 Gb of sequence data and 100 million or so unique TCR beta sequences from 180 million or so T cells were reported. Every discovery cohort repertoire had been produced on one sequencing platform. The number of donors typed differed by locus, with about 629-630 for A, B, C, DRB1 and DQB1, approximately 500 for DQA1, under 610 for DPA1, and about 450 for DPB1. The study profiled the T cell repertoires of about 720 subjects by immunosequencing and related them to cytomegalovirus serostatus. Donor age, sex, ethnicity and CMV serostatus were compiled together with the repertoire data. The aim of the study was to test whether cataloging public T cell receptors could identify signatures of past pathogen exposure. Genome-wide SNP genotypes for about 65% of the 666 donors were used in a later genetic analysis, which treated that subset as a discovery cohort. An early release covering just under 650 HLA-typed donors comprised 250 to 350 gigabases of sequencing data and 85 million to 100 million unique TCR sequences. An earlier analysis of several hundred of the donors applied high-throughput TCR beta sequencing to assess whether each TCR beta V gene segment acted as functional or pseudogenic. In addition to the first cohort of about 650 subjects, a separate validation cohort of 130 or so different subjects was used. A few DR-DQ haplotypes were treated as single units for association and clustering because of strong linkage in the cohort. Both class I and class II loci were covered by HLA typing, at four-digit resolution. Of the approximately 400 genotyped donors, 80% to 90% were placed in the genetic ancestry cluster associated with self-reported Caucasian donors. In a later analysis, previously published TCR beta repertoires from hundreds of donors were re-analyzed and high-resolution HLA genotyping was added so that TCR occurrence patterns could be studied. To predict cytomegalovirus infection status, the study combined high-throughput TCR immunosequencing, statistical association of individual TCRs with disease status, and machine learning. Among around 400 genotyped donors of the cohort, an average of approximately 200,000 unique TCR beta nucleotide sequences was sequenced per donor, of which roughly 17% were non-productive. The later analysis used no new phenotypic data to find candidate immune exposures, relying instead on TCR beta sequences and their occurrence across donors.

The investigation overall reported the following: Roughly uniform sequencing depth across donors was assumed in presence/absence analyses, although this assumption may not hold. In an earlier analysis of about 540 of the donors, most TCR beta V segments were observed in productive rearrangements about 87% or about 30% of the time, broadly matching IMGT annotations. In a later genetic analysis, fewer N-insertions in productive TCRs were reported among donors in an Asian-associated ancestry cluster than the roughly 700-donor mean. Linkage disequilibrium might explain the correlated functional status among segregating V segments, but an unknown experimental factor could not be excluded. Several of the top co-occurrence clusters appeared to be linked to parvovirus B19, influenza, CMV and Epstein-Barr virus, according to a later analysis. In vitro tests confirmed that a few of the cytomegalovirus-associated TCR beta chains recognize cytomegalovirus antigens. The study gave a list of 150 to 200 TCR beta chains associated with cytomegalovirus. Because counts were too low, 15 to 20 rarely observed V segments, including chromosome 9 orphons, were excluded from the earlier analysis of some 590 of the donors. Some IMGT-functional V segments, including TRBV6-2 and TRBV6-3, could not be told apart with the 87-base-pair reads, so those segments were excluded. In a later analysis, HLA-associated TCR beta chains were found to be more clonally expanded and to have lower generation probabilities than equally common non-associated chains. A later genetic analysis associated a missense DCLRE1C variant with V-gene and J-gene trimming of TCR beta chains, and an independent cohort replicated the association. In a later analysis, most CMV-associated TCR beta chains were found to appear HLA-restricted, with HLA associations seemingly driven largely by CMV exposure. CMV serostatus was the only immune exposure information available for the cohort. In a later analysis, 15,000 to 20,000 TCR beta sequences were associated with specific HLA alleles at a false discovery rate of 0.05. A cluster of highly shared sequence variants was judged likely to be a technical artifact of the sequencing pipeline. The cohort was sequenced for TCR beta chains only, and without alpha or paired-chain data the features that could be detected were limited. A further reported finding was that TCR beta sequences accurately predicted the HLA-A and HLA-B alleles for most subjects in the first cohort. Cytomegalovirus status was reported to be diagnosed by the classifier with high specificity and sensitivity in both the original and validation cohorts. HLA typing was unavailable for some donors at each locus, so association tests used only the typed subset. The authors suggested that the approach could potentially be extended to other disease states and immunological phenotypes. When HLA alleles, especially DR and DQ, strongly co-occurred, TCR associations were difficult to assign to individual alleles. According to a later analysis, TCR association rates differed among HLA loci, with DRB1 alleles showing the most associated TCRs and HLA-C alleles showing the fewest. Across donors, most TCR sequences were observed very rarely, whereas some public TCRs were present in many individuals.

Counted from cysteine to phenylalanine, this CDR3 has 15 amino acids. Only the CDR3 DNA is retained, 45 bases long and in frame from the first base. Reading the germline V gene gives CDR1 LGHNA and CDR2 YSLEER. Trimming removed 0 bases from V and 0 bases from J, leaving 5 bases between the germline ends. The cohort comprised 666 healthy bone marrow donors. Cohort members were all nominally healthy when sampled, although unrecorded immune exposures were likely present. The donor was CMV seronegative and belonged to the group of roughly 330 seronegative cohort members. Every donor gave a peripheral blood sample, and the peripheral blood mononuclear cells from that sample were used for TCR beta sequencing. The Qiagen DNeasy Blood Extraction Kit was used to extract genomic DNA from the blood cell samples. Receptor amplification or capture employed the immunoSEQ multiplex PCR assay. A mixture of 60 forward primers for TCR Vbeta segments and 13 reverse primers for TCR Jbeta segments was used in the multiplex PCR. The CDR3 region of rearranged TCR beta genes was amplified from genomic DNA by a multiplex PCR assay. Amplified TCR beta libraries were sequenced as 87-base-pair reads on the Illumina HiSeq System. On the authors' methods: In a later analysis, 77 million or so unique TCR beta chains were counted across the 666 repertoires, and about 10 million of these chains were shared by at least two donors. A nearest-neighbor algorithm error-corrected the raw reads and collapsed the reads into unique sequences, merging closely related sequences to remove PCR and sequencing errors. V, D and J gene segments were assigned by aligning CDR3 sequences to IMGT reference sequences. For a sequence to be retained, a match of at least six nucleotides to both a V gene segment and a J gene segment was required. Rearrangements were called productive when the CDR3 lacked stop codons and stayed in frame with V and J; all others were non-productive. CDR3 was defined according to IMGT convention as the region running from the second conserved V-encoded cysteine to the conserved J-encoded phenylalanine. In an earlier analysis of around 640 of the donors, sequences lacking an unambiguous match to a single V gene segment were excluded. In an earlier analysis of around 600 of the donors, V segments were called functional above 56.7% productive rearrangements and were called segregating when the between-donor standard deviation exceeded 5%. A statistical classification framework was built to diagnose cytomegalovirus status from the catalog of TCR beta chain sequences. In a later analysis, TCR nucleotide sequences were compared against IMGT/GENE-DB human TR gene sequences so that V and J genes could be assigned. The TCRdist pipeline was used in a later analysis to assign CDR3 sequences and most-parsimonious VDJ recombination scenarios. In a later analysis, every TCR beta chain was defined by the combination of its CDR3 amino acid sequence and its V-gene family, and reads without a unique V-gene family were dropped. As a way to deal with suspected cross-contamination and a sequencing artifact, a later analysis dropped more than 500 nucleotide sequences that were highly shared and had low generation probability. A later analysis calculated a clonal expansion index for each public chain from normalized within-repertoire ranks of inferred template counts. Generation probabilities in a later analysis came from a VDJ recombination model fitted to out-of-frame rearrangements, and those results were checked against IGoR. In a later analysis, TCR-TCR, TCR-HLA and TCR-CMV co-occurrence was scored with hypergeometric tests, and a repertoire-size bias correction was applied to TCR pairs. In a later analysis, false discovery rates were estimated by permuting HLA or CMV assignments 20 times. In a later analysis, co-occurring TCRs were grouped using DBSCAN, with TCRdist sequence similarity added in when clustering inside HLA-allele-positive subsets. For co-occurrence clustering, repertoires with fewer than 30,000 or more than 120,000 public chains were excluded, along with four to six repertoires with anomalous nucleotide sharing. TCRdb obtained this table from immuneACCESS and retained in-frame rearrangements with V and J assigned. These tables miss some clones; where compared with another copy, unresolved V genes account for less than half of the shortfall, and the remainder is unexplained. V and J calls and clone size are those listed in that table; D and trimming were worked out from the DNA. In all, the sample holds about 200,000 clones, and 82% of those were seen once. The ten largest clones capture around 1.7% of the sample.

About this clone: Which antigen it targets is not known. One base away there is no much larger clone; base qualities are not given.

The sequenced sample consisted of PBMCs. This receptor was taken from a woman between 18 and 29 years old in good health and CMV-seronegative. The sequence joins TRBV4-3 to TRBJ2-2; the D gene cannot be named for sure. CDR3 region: CASSQDPANTGELFF. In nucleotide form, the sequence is TGCGCCAGCAGCCAAGATCCTGCGAACACCGGGGAGCTGTTTTTT.